These T cell receptor beta chains were read from a single sample in a study of shared clonotypes between healthy human individuals. TCRdb keeps only in-frame clones here, not all; method: immunoSEQ multiplex PCR. Of 800,000 or so clones detected, 90% to 97% appear once; the ten largest clones hold roughly 0.23%. Sequencing used naive CD8+ T cells sorted from blood. The source of these receptors is a man aged 30 to 45 in good health. The CDR3 runs from the conserved cysteine through the conserved F or W. D genes are given only for firm matches.

TGCAGCGTTGATGGGTTGATTCGGAGCTCCTACAATGAGCAGTTCTTC,CSVDGLIRSSYNEQFF,TRBV29-1,-,TRBJ2-1
TGTGCCAGCAGCTTAGAAGGGGTTAGTACCTATGGCTACACCTTC,CASSLEGVSTYGYTF,TRBV7-9,-,TRBJ1-2
TGTGCCAGCAGCTTCTCAGAGAACCCAGATACGCAGTATTTT,CASSFSENPDTQYF,TRBV7-9,-,TRBJ2-3
TGTGCCAGCAGCCCCCTCCTTGGGACAAATATCTTCCCCGGGGAGCTGTTTTTT,CASSPLLGTNIFPGELFF,TRBV9,-,TRBJ2-2
TGTGCCAGCAGCCAAGGTGGGCCGAGCTCCTACGAGCAGTACTTC,CASSQGGPSSYEQYF,TRBV4-2,-,TRBJ2-7
TGTGCCAGCAGCTTAGGCGAAGTGCAGTACTTC,CASSLGEVQYF,TRBV7-9,-,TRBJ2-7
TGTGCCAGCAGCGAAGGGACGGGCCTCTTCTGGGCCAACGTCCTGACTTTC,CASSEGTGLFWANVLTF,TRBV11-2,-,TRBJ2-6
TGCAGCGTTCAGGCCCCGAACACCGGGGAGCTGTTTTTT,CSVQAPNTGELFF,TRBV29-1,-,TRBJ2-2
TGTGCCAGCAGTTCGAGAGGAATCCAAGAGACCCAGTACTTC,CASSSRGIQETQYF,TRBV28,-,TRBJ2-5
TGTGCCAGCATTCTTTTAGGGGGAACGAACAATGAGCAGTTCTTC,CASILLGGTNNEQFF,TRBV2,-,TRBJ2-1
TGTGCCAGCAGCTTAGTTGGCTACCTCGATGAGCAGTTCTTC,CASSLVGYLDEQFF,TRBV7-9,-,TRBJ2-1
TGCAGCGTTGGAAGGGTACCCTACGAGCAGTACTTC,CSVGRVPYEQYF,TRBV29-1,-,TRBJ2-7